This TCR beta chain derives from a study of shared clonotypes between healthy human individuals. Profiled with immunoSEQ multiplex PCR; TCRdb holds only in-frame clones, not every one. The sample records 2 million to 2.5 million clones, nearly 97% being singletons. Regarding this clone: The same CDR3 is also encoded by other DNA sequences in this sample.

Germline CDR1 reads MNHNY; CDR2 reads SVGAGI (reference sequence). The length of the CDR3 is 11 residues. Between the trimmed V and J ends, which lost 5 bases and 1 base, there was a span of 2 bases. This chain links TRBV6-6 with TRBJ1-2; D is unclear. The sequenced sample consisted of naive CD4+ T cells sorted from blood. The subset is: CD45RA+ positively selected. The TCR originated in a man between 18 and 35 years old in good health. The CDR3 DNA follows: TGTGCCAGCAGTCTTAACTATGGCTACACCTTC. This encodes CASSLNYGYTF.